This TCR beta chain is drawn from a study of T-cell memory formation after mild COVID-19. Study-wide background: The TCR clusters were mostly specific to one donor. Notes on the study in general: Contracting clones localized mainly to CM and EM when CD4+ and mainly to EMRA when CD8+.

This clonotype was recorded many times. Its specificity is not known. The CDR3 length is 15 residues. Trimming cost V 0 bases and J 2 bases, with 9 bases left between them. Germline loops: CDR1 LGHNA, CDR2 YNFKEQ. The authors produced TCR alpha and TCR beta cDNA libraries with sample barcodes and UMIs by 5'RACE using constant-segment primers. TCRdb processed the 5' RACE reads anew with MiXCR; each CDR3 protein has one entry. The repertoire has 500,000 to 550,000 distinct CDR3 sequences, about a fifth of them found once; the top ten carry approximately 12%. The receptor was isolated from an adult woman who had mild COVID-19 (a few samples of this study predate the infection). Cell type and time point are not known. This chain uses TRBV4-2 with TRBJ2-3; perhaps D is TRBD1 or TRBD2 (5 bases each). Sequencing used PBMCs or a T cell subset sorted from them (not recorded which). In nucleotides, the CDR3 is TGTGCCAGCAGCCAAGAAGGGACGAACACAGATACGCAGTATTTT. This translates into CASSQEGTNTDTQYF.